The 22 T cell receptor beta chains given below trace back to one sample, sequenced in a study of cytomegalovirus exposure and HLA in healthy donors. Some clones are missing from TCRdb's copy, which holds only in-frame ones; the method was immunoSEQ multiplex PCR. Of some 110,000 clones listed, about nine tenths are singletons. Sequencing used PBMCs. These receptors were obtained from a man between 18 and 29 years old in good health and CMV-seropositive.

The chain links TRBV6-4 to TRBJ2-3, with TRBD2 matching over 13 bases. The trim removed 5 bases at V and 4 bases at J, leaving 3 bases unmatched. The CDR3 has 15 residues. Germline V CDR1 and CDR2: MRHNA, SNTAGT. CDR3 coding DNA: TGTGCCAGCAGTCGGACTAGCGGGGGATCAGATACGCAGTATTTT. Amino acids: CASSRTSGGSDTQYF.

The chain recombines TRBV5-1 with TRBJ1-6; 9 bases line up with TRBD1. The germline V gene has CDR1 SGHRS and CDR2 YFSETQ. The CDR3 contains 15 residues. V was clipped by 1 base and J by 7 bases; unmatched bases: 3. CDR3 sequence: CASSLTGGKNSPLHF. The DNA of the CDR3 is TGCGCCAGCAGCTTGACAGGGGGCAAGAATTCACCCCTCCACTTT. Full variable domain (rest looked up from reference TRBV5-1 and TRBJ1-6): KAGVTQTPRYLIKTRGQQVTLSCSPISGHRSVSWYQQTPGQGLQFLFEYFSETQRNKGNFPGRFSGRQFSNSRSEMNVSTLELGDSALYLCASSLTGGKNSPLHFGNGTRLTVT.

This rearrangement joins TRBV28 to TRBJ2-5; TRBD1 matches 10 bases. J gave up 1 base and V 6 bases, and 2 bases lay outside the gene matches. Per germline, CDR1 MDHEN and CDR2 SYDVKM. The CDR3 is made up of 14 amino acids. CDR3 residues: CASRRTGGQETQYF. In nucleotides, the CDR3 is TGTGCCAGCAGGAGGACAGGGGGCCAAGAGACCCAGTACTTC.

The rearrangement links TRBV25-1 to TRBJ1-6; 8 nucleotides match TRBD1. Germline CDR1 reads MGHDK; CDR2 reads SYGVNS. V was pared by 3 bases and J by 9 bases, with 7 bases of the junction left unmatched. The CDR3 contains 15 residues. In DNA, the CDR3 is TGTGCCAGCAGTGACCTGGCAGGGGGCAGTTCACCCCTCCACTTT. Its translation is CASSDLAGGSSPLHF. The full variable domain, its missing parts supplied by reference TRBV25-1 and TRBJ1-6, is EADIYQTPRYLVIGTGKKITLECSQTMGHDKMYWYQQDPGMELHLIHYSYGVNSTEKGDLSSESTVSRIRTEHFPLTLESARPSHTSQYLCASSDLAGGSSPLHFGNGTRLTVT.

The chain joins TRBV7-9 to TRBJ2-4; TRBD1 aligns across 8 bases. Germline lookup yields CDR1 SEHNR and CDR2 FQNEAQ (reference sequence). With 1 base clipped from V and 6 bases from J, the junction kept 8 bases outside the gene matches. The CDR3 is made up of 16 amino acids. CDR3 amino acids: CASSLVSRGQGNIQYF. DNA for the CDR3: TGTGCCAGCAGCTTAGTATCCAGGGGGCAGGGAAACATTCAGTACTTC.

The chain has TRBV11-2 and TRBJ2-7; D perhaps matches TRBD1 (5 bases). This CDR3 spans 13 amino acids. In germline, CDR1 is SGHAT, CDR2 FQNNGV. The V end was cut by 3 bases, the J end by 7 bases, with 13 bases between. For the CDR3, the DNA is TGTGCCAGCAGCTTGGGGCGAGGAAGGGAGCAGTACTTC. Amino acid sequence: CASSLGRGREQYF.

This chain joins TRBV4-3 and TRBJ1-2; a possible D gene is TRBD1 (5 bases). With 2 bases removed from V and 0 bases from J, the gap between germline ends came to 13 bases. The germline V gene encodes CDR1 LGHNA and CDR2 YSLEER. CDR3 length: 16 residues. CDR3: CASSQIPGSSNYGYTF. CDR3 sequence (DNA): TGCGCCAGCAGCCAAATTCCAGGGTCTTCTAACTATGGCTACACCTTC.

The rearrangement links TRBV7-6 to TRBJ2-2; 11 bases are a match to TRBD2. The germline CDR1 and CDR2 sequences are SGHVS and FNYEAQ. The V segment lost 5 bases and the J segment 5 bases; nucleotides outside the gene matches: 10. The CDR3 runs to 17 residues. The CDR3 DNA reads TGTGCCAGCAGCCTACTTGGGGCTAGCGGGGGGACCGGGGAGCTGTTTTTT. This translates into CASSLLGASGGTGELFF.

The chain is built from TRBV21-1 and TRBJ1-2; the table's D call TRBD1 went unverified against the DNA. TRBV21-1 is reported as a pseudogene. This CDR3 spans 14 amino acids. The DNA for the CDR3 is TGTGCCAGCAGCAAACCGGACACTAACTATGGCTACACCTTC. Its translation is CASSKPDTNYGYTF.

The chain recombines TRBV9 with TRBJ2-5, with D hard to call. Germline V gene lookup returns CDR1 SGDLS and CDR2 YYNGEE. The V end was cut by 3 bases, the J end by 3 bases, with 9 bases between. This CDR3 region has 13 residues. The CDR3 here is CASSASAKETQYF. The CDR3 DNA follows: TGTGCCAGCAGCGCGAGCGCGAAAGAGACCCAGTACTTC.

The chain is built from TRBV2 and TRBJ2-7; TRBD1 might be the D (6 bases). Germline V gene lookup returns CDR1 SNHLY and CDR2 FYNNEI. The CDR3 covers 15 residues. Between the trimmed V and J ends, which lost 7 bases and 3 bases, there was a span of 19 bases. The CDR3: CASNSYRVRFYEQYF. The CDR3 DNA is TGTGCCAGCAATTCCTACAGGGTCCGGTTCTACGAGCAGTACTTC.

The chain combines TRBV2 with TRBJ1-5; TRBD1 matches at 9 bases. In germline, CDR1 is SNHLY, CDR2 FYNNEI. CDR3 size: 14 residues. The J segment lost 4 bases and the V segment lost 8 bases, leaving 6 bases of the junction unmatched. CDR3 bases: TGTGCCAGCCTCGGGACAGGGCTAAATCAGCCCCAGCATTTT. Its protein is CASLGTGLNQPQHF.

This clone was picked up a small number of times. The rearrangement joins TRBV19 to TRBJ2-1; the D is unclear. Trimming took off 5 bases at V and 4 bases at J, with 6 bases between the two ends. CDR3 length: 12 amino acids. CDR1 is LNHDA, CDR2 SQIVND, per germline (reference sequence). The DNA for the CDR3 is TGTGCCAGTAGTTCAGGTTACAATGAGCAGTTCTTC. Translating it yields CASSSGYNEQFF.

The chain employs TRBV7-9 and TRBJ2-3, with 7 positions matching TRBD1. The CDR3 loop spans 15 amino acids. Germline CDR1 and CDR2: SEHNR and FQNEAQ (reference sequence). Trimming took 6 bases from V and 4 from J; bases not matched to a gene: 10. In DNA, the CDR3 is TGTGCCAGCAGTCAAGGACAGGCGAGGTCAGATACGCAGTATTTT. This translates into CASSQGQARSDTQYF.

CDR3 DNA sequence: TGTGCCAGTAGTATAGCGGGGTTCAGGACCCACGAGCAGTACTTC. It specifies CASSIAGFRTHEQYF. The rearrangement links TRBV19 to TRBJ2-7, with D tentatively TRBD2 (5 bases). CDR1 and CDR2 (germline): LNHDA, SQIVND (reference sequence). The ends were cut back, 1 base at V and 5 bases at J, with 15 bases in the middle. The CDR3 consists of 15 residues.

The chain uses TRBV6-5 and TRBJ1-2; 10 nucleotides align to TRBD1. This CDR3 has 14 residues. CDR1 and CDR2 (germline): MNHEY, SVGAGI. V lost 5 bases to trimming and J lost 4 bases; unmatched junction nucleotides: 4. CDR3 sequence (DNA): TGTGCCAGCAGTCTCGGACAGGGGGTCTATGGCTACACCTTC. It translates to CASSLGQGVYGYTF.

The gene calls are TRBV30 and TRBJ1-1; D is perhaps TRBD1 (5 bases). The germline V and J ends were trimmed by 3 bases and 1 base, with 18 bases remaining between them. From germline, CDR1 is GTSNPN and CDR2 SVGIG (reference sequence). This CDR3 region has 16 residues. CDR3 protein: CAWRGPGDPGNTEAFF. DNA of the CDR3: TGTGCCTGGAGGGGGCCGGGGGACCCTGGGAACACTGAAGCTTTCTTT.

The V call is TRBV9, the J call TRBJ1-5; TRBD1 might be the D (5 bases). The CDR3 totals 17 residues. CDR1 is SGDLS and CDR2 is YYNGEE in the germline V gene. Trimming took off 3 bases at V and 5 bases at J, with 21 bases between the two ends. CDR3 residues: CASSEGMGQIGDQPQHF. CDR3 bases: TGTGCCAGCAGCGAGGGGATGGGGCAAATAGGCGATCAGCCCCAGCATTTT.

The chain joins TRBV9 to TRBJ2-7; no definite D call. The CDR3 is 15 amino acids. The germline CDR1 and CDR2 sequences are SGDLS and YYNGEE. Trimming left V 0 bases short and J 1 base short, with 11 bases between. CDR3 bases: TGTGCCAGCAGCGTAGATCAGGTACCTTCCTACGAGCAGTACTTC. It is translated as CASSVDQVPSYEQYF.

The CDR3 DNA reads as TGTGCCAGCAGCCGGTCGCTAGCGGGGGGCGGGGATGAGCAGTTCTTC. It is translated as CASSRSLAGGGDEQFF. The rearrangement uses TRBV14 and TRBJ2-1; 11 bases fit TRBD2. Germline V gene lookup returns CDR1 SGHDN and CDR2 FVKESK. The CDR3 spans 16 residues. The V gene end was trimmed by 4 bases and the J gene end by 8 bases; junction bases not matched to a gene: 10.

This chain connects TRBV5-1 to TRBJ2-5; tentative D call: TRBD1 (5 bases). Per the germline V gene, CDR1 is SGHRS and CDR2 is YFSETQ. This CDR3 is 14 amino acids long. V shed 4 bases and J shed 4 bases, with 14 bases lying between them. The CDR3 loop is CASSPDTQLETQYF. The CDR3 region has the DNA TGCGCCAGCAGCCCGGACACCCAACTAGAGACCCAGTACTTC. The entire variable domain, with the rest obtained from reference TRBV5-1 and TRBJ2-5, is as follows: KAGVTQTPRYLIKTRGQQVTLSCSPISGHRSVSWYQQTPGQGLQFLFEYFSETQRNKGNFPGRFSGRQFSNSRSEMNVSTLELGDSALYLCASSPDTQLETQYFGPGTRLLVL.

The CDR3 region is CASSFPRVLLRHQPQHF. The CDR3 DNA reads TGTGCCAGCAGCTTCCCACGGGTCCTGCTTAGGCATCAGCCCCAGCATTTT. The chain employs TRBV5-4 and TRBJ1-5; D is unresolved. Germline V CDR1 and CDR2: SGHNT, YYREEE (reference sequence). This CDR3 region has 17 residues. The germline V and J ends were trimmed by 2 bases and 5 bases, with 20 bases remaining between them.